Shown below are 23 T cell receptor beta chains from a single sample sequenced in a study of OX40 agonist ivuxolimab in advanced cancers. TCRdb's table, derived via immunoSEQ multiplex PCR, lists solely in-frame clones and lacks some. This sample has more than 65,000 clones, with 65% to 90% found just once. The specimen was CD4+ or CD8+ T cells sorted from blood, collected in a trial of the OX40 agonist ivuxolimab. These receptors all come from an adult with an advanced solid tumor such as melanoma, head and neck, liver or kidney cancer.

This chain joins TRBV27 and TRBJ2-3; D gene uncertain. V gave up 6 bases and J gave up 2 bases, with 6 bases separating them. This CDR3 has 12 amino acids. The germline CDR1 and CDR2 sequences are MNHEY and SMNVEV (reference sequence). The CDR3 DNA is TGTGCCAGCAGCCCCACCACAGATACGCAGTATTTT. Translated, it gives CASSPTTDTQYF.

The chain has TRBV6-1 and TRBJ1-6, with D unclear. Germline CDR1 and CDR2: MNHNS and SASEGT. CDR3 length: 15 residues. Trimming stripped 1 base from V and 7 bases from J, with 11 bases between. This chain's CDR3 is CASSEVWAGNSPLHF. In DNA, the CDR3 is TGTGCCAGCAGTGAAGTATGGGCCGGCAATTCACCCCTCCACTTT.

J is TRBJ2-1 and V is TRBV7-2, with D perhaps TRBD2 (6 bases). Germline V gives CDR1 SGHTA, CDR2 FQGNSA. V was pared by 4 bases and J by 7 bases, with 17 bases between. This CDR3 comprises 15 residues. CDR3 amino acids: CASSYPRGAPNEQFF. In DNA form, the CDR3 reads TGTGCCAGCAGCTACCCCCGCGGGGCCCCGAATGAGCAGTTCTTC.

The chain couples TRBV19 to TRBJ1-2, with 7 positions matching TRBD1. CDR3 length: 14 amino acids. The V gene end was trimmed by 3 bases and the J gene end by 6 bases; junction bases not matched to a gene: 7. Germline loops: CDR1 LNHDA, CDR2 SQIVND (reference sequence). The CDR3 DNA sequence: TGTGCCAGTAGTATGAGGGGGCGCACTCATGGCTACACCTTC. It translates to CASSMRGRTHGYTF.

The CDR3 DNA is TGTGCCAGCAGCGACGGTGAGAGGGCCCTCCACTTT. It encodes CASSDGERALHF. This chain connects TRBV9 to TRBJ1-6; D call uncertain. The CDR3 is 12 amino acids. Germline lookup yields CDR1 SGDLS and CDR2 YYNGEE. V was shortened by 3 bases and J by 14 bases, with 12 bases between the two germline ends.

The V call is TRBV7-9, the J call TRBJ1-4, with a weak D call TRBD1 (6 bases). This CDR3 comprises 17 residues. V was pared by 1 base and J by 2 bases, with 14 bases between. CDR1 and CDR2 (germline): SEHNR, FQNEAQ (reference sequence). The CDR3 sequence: CASSLEAGGRTNEKLFF. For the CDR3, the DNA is TGTGCCAGCAGCTTAGAGGCCGGGGGCAGGACTAATGAAAAACTGTTTTTT.

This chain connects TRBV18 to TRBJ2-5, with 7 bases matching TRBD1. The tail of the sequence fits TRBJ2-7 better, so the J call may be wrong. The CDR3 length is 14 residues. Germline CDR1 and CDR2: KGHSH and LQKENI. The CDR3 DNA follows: TGTGCCAGCTCACTGACAGGGTTTAATTCCGAGCAGTACTTC. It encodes CASSLTGFNSEQYF.

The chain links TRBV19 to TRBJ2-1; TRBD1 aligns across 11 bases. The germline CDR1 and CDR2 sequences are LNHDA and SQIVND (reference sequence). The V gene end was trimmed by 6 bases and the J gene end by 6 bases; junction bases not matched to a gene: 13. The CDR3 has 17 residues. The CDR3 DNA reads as TGTGCCAGTAGCTCATTCCCCGGGACAGGGGGTGTCAATGAGCAGTTCTTC. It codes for CASSSFPGTGGVNEQFF.

For the CDR3, the DNA is TGTGCCAGCAGCGCCGCCGGGGGGGCCGGTAGTAAGCAGTTCTTC. Its translation: CASSAAGGAGSKQFF. The chain carries TRBV9 and TRBJ2-1; 8 bases fit TRBD2. The trim removed 3 bases at V and 11 bases at J, leaving 13 bases unmatched. Germline assignment: CDR1 SGDLS and CDR2 YYNGEE. The CDR3 extends over 15 amino acids. The full variable domain, in which reference TRBV9 and TRBJ2-1 provide the parts outside the CDR3, is DSGVTQTPKHLITATGQRVTLRCSPRSGDLSVYWYQQSLDQGLQFLIQYYNGEERAKGNILERFSAQQFPDLHSELNLSSLELGDSALYFCASSAAGGAGSKQFFGPGTRLTVL.

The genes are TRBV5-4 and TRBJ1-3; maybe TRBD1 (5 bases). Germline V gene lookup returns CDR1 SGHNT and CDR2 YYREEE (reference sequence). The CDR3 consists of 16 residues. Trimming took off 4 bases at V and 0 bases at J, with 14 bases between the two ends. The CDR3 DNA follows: TGTGCCAGCAGCCCGGGACGGGGGAGCTCTGGAAACACCATATATTTT. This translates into CASSPGRGSSGNTIYF.

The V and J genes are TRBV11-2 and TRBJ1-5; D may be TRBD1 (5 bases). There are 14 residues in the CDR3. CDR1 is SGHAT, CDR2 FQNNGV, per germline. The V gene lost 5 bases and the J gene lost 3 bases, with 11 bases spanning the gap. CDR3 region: CASSPTGDNQPQHF. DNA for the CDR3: TGTGCCAGCAGCCCTACAGGAGACAATCAGCCCCAGCATTTT.

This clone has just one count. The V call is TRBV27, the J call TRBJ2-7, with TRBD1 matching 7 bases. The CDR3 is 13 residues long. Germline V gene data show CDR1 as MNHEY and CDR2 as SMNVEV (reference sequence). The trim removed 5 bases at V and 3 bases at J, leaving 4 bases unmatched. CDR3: CASSGQGVYEQYF. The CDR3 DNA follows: TGTGCCAGCAGTGGCCAGGGGGTCTACGAGCAGTACTTC.

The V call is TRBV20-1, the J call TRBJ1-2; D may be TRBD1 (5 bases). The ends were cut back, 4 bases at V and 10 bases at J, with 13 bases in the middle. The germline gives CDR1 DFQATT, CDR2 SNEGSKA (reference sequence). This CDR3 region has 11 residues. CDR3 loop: CSAITGYFYTF. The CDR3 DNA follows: TGCAGTGCTATAACAGGCTATTTCTACACCTTC.

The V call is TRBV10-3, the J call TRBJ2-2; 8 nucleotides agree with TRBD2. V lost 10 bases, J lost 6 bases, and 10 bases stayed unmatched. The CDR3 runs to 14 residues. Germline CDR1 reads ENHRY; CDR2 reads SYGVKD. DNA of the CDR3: TGTGCCACTTTAGCGGGGTCGGAGTCCGGGGAGCTGTTTTTT. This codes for CATLAGSESGELFF.

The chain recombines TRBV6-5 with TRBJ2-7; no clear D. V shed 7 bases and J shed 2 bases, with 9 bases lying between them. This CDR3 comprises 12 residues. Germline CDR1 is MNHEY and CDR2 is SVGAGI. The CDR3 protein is CASIEGPYEQYF. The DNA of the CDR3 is TGTGCCAGCATCGAAGGGCCCTACGAGCAGTACTTC.

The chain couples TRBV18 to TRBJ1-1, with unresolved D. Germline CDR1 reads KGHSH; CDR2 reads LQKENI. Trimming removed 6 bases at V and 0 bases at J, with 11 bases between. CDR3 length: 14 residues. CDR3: CASSPRSMNTEAFF. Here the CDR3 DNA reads TGTGCCAGCTCGCCAAGAAGCATGAACACTGAAGCTTTCTTT.

CDR3 DNA sequence: TGTGCCAGTAGTATAGCAGATACGCAGTATTTT. It is translated as CASSIADTQYF. The chain employs TRBV19 and TRBJ2-3; D gene ambiguous. The CDR3 loop spans 11 amino acids. V shed 1 base and J shed 4 bases, with 0 bases lying between them. CDR1 and CDR2 from the germline V gene are LNHDA and SQIVND (reference sequence).

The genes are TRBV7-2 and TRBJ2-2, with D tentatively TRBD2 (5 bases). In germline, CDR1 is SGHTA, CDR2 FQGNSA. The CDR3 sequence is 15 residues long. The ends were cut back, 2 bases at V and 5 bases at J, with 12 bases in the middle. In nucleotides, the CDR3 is TGTGCCAGCAGCTTATCCGGGATCAGGACCGGGGAGCTGTTTTTT. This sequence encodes CASSLSGIRTGELFF.

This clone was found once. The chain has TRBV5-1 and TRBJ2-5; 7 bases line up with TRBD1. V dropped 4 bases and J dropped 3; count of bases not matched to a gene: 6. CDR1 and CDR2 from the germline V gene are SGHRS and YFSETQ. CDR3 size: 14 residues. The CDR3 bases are TGCGCCAGCAGCCAACTAGGGACAGAAGAGACCCAGTACTTC. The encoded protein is CASSQLGTEETQYF.

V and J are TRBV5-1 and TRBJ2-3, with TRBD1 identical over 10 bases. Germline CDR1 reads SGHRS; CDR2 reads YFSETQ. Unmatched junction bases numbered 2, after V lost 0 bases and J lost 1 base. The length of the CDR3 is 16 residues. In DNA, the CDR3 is TGCGCCAGCAGCTTGGCTGGGACAGGGGGCACAGATACGCAGTATTTT. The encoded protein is CASSLAGTGGTDTQYF.

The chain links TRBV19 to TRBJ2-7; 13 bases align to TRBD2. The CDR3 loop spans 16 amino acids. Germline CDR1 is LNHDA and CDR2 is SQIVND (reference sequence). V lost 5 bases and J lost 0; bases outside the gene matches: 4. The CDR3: CASSHGTSGISYEQYF. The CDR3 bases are TGTGCCAGTAGTCACGGGACTAGCGGGATCTCCTACGAGCAGTACTTC.

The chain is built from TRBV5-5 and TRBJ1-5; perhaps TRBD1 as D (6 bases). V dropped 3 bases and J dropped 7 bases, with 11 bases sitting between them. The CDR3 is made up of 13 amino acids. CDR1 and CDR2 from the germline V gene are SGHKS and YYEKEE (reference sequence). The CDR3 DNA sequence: TGTGCCAGCAGCTCACAGGGCGGGCAGCCCCAGCATTTT. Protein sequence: CASSSQGGQPQHF.

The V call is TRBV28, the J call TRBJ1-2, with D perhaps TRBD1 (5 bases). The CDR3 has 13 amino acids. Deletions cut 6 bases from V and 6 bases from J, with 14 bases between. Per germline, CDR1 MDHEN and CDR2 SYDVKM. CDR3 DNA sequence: TGTGCCAGCAGGGCTGACAGTACAGATGGCTACACCTTC. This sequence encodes CASRADSTDGYTF.